The sequence of this T cell receptor (beta chain) was determined in a study of T cell responses to AZD1222 COVID-19 vaccine. Study results and limitations: Spike was spanned by vaccine-associated CD4 TCRs, which were dominant at 160-218 and 743-854. Scientists sampled the repertoires only once the peak T cell response had passed. Reportedly, close to half of spike-specific TCRs are directed against unmutated variant regions. The sample set comprised mostly white British donors with more females, and clonal diversity was possibly underestimated.

The repertoire was sequenced with immunoSEQ multiplex PCR; TCRdb's copy has only in-frame clones and lacks some. The sample contains approximately 150,000 clones, 88% of which appear only once. Regarding this clone: The antigen is unknown.

The J segment lost 6 bases and the V segment lost 5 bases, leaving 18 bases of the junction unmatched. CDR1 is SGHTA, CDR2 FQGNSA, per germline. The CDR3 has 19 amino acids. The sample in question was peripheral blood, obtained 28 days after the second dose of the MenACWY control vaccine. This TCR derives from an adult who received the MenACWY meningococcal vaccine as a control. V and J are TRBV7-2 and TRBJ2-1; 11 nucleotides match TRBD2. For the CDR3, the DNA is TGTGCCAGCAGCCCGCCGGGACTAGCGGAGAGGGGTTTGGGCAATGAGCAGTTCTTC. Its translation: CASSPPGLAERGLGNEQFF.